These 31 T cell receptor beta chains originate from one sample sequenced in a study of blood T cell repertoires in COVID-19. TCRdb's copy holds only in-frame clones and misses some; the assay was immunoSEQ multiplex PCR. The table records over 70,000 clones, 82% of them present only once. The sample taken for sequencing was peripheral blood. These receptors all come from a woman aged 55-69 years with acute or convalescent COVID-19.

This clone has more than one count but fewer than ten. The genes are TRBV6-6 and TRBJ1-2; no reliable D call. CDR3 length: 11 amino acids. V lost 11 bases, J lost 7 bases, and 14 bases lay in between. The germline CDR1 and CDR2 sequences are MNHNY and SVGAGI (reference sequence). CDR3 residues: CAGSTDLGYTF. In DNA, the CDR3 is TGTGCCGGCTCCACCGATCTTGGCTACACCTTC.

The V gene is TRBV19, the J gene TRBJ2-3; the match to TRBD1 covers 12 bases. Germline loops: CDR1 LNHDA, CDR2 SQIVND (reference sequence). Germline trimming cut 6 bases from V and 4 bases from J; bases unmatched to any gene: 5. CDR3 length equals 15 residues. The CDR3 reads CASRSRDRGPDTQYF. CDR3 sequence (DNA): TGTGCCAGTAGATCCCGGGACAGGGGGCCAGATACGCAGTATTTT.

The gene calls are TRBV19 and TRBJ1-5, with a possible D match to TRBD1 (5 bases). Trimming removed 4 bases at V and 7 bases at J, with 20 bases between. The CDR3 totals 16 residues. The germline gives CDR1 LNHDA, CDR2 SQIVND (reference sequence). The CDR3 protein is CASSSMSRGSKQPQHF. DNA for the CDR3: TGTGCCAGTAGTAGTATGTCGCGGGGGTCTAAGCAGCCCCAGCATTTT.

The gene calls are TRBV9 and TRBJ1-1, with D possibly being TRBD1 (6 bases). The CDR3 has 16 amino acids. The V end lost 0 bases, the J end lost 4 bases, and 16 bases lay between the germline ends. Germline CDR1 reads SGDLS; CDR2 reads YYNGEE. The CDR3 region has the DNA TGTGCCAGCAGCGTAGGACCGGGACAAAGAGTCACTGAAGCTTTCTTT. Its protein product is CASSVGPGQRVTEAFF.

The CDR3 DNA reads as TGCAGCGTTGCATTCCCAGGGGTCATCACTGAAGCTTTCTTT. It codes for CSVAFPGVITEAFF. The chain combines TRBV29-1 with TRBJ1-1, with a tentative D call TRBD1 (6 bases). Looked up from germline, CDR1 is SQVTM and CDR2 is ANQGSEA. Trimming pared 4 bases from V and 4 bases from J, leaving 16 bases between. The CDR3 is 14 residues long.

This clone has only a few counts. This chain links TRBV2 with TRBJ2-3, with 7 bases aligning to TRBD2. Germline V gives CDR1 SNHLY, CDR2 FYNNEI. The CDR3 has 14 residues. V shed 11 bases, J shed 2 bases, and the junction held 10 bases outside the gene matches. CDR3 bases: TGTGCCTCCGTATCGGGGGGTATCACAGATACGCAGTATTTT. Its protein is CASVSGGITDTQYF. Complete variable domain (other parts from reference TRBV2 and TRBJ2-3): EPEVTQTPSHQVTQMGQEVILRCVPISNHLYFYWYRQILGQKVEFLVSFYNNEISEKSEIFDDQFSVERPDGSNFTLKIRSTKLEDSAMYFCASVSGGITDTQYFGPGTRLTVL.

The chain is built from TRBV10-1 and TRBJ2-7, with D possibly TRBD1 on 6 matching bases. The germline CDR1 and CDR2 sequences are WNHNN and SYGVQD (reference sequence). The CDR3 totals 12 residues. With 6 bases removed from V and 0 bases from J, the gap between germline ends came to 6 bases. CDR3 sequence reads: CASRDSSYEQYF. CDR3 bases: TGCGCCAGCAGGGACAGCTCCTACGAGCAGTACTTC.

This clone was seen a single time. This chain joins TRBV9 and TRBJ2-2; D perhaps matches TRBD2 (6 bases). The V gene's germline CDR1 is SGDLS and CDR2 YYNGEE. V was trimmed by 4 bases and J by 4 bases, leaving 32 bases between them. The CDR3 spans 21 residues. The CDR3 nucleotides read TGTGCCAGCAGCCCTTCCCTCCACGGTAGCTGGAGGGCGAGAGGCACCGGGGAGCTGTTTTTT. This gives the protein CASSPSLHGSWRARGTGELFF.

CDR3 coding DNA: TGCAGCGTTGGAGACAGGGCTGGAAACACCATATATTTT. Protein: CSVGDRAGNTIYF. The gene calls are TRBV29-1 and TRBJ1-3; 7 bases are a match to TRBD1. V dropped 4 bases and J dropped 2; count of bases not matched to a gene: 2. The germline V gene encodes CDR1 SQVTM and CDR2 ANQGSEA. The CDR3 covers 13 residues.

This chain joins TRBV28 and TRBJ2-3, with D perhaps matching TRBD1 (6 bases). The V gene's germline CDR1 is MDHEN and CDR2 SYDVKM. The CDR3 contains 15 residues. V dropped 7 bases and J dropped 8 bases, with 22 bases sitting between them. The CDR3 DNA follows: TGTGCCAGCACTAGACTCGAGCGAGCACAGGGTACGCAGTATTTT. Encoded protein: CASTRLERAQGTQYF.

This clone was observed once. The V and J genes are TRBV5-4 and TRBJ1-3; 7 bases agree with TRBD1. Germline lookup yields CDR1 SGHNT and CDR2 YYREEE (reference sequence). The CDR3 spans 16 residues. V shed 3 bases, J shed 3 bases, and the junction held 9 bases outside the gene matches. The CDR3 DNA follows: TGTGCCAGCAGCTGGCGGGGACAGACCAGTGGAAACACCATATATTTT. Translation: CASSWRGQTSGNTIYF.

The chain combines TRBV19 with TRBJ1-5, with a weak D call TRBD1 (6 bases). Trimming shortened V by 4 bases and J by 4 bases, and 11 bases separated the two germline ends. The CDR3 totals 14 residues. The germline V gene has CDR1 LNHDA and CDR2 SQIVND (reference sequence). The CDR3 DNA reads as TGTGCCAGTAGTAGACAGGCAACAAATCAGCCCCAGCATTTT. As protein: CASSRQATNQPQHF.

This chain joins TRBV18 and TRBJ2-7, with no clear D. This CDR3 region has 16 residues. V was shortened by 2 bases and J by 6 bases, with 20 bases between the two germline ends. Germline-derived CDR1 and CDR2 are KGHSH and LQKENI. In DNA, the CDR3 is TGTGCCAGCTCACCAGTTATTTGGGCCAGCATGGGCGAGCAGTACTTC. Protein product: CASSPVIWASMGEQYF.

The chain has TRBV3-1 (or the pseudogene TRBV3-2) and TRBJ2-7, with 13 bases fitting TRBD2. The CDR3 has 16 amino acids. Germline V gives CDR1 LGHDT, CDR2 YNNKEL (reference sequence). Losses at the gene ends were 4 bases for V and 2 bases for J; bases not matched to a gene: 5. The CDR3 sequence is CASSRGTSGVTYEQYF. The CDR3 region has the DNA TGTGCCAGCAGCCGAGGGACTAGCGGGGTAACCTACGAGCAGTACTTC.

The J gene is TRBJ1-1, the V gene TRBV9, with D perhaps TRBD1 (6 bases). The V end lost 4 bases, the J end lost 0 bases, and 16 bases lay between the germline ends. The germline V gene has CDR1 SGDLS and CDR2 YYNGEE. The CDR3 spans 16 residues. The chain's CDR3 is CASSPSLRGMNTEAFF. CDR3 sequence (DNA): TGTGCCAGCAGCCCTTCTTTGAGGGGGATGAACACTGAAGCTTTCTTT.

The rearrangement uses TRBV7-9 and TRBJ1-2; the D gene is possibly TRBD1 (6 bases). This CDR3 region has 15 residues. CDR1 is SEHNR, CDR2 FQNEAQ, per germline (reference sequence). With 1 base removed from V and 6 bases from J, the gap between germline ends came to 15 bases. CDR3 protein: CASSLEATGRDGYTF. CDR3 DNA: TGTGCCAGCAGCTTAGAGGCGACAGGAAGAGATGGCTACACCTTC.

The chain is built from TRBV28 and TRBJ1-2, with D unresolved. The CDR3 totals 12 residues. The germline CDR1 and CDR2 sequences are MDHEN and SYDVKM. The V and J ends lost 8 bases and 1 base respectively, with 8 bases between them. The CDR3 loop is CASGGNNYGYTF. CDR3 in DNA: TGTGCCAGCGGCGGCAATAACTATGGCTACACCTTC.

The chain carries TRBV6-9 and TRBJ2-3; tentatively, D is TRBD2 (7 bases). There are 16 residues in the CDR3. V lost 3 bases to trimming and J lost 0 bases, with 13 bases between them. Germline V lookup: CDR1 MNHGY, CDR2 SVAAGI. CDR3 region: CASSYQAGASTDTQYF. For the CDR3, the DNA is TGTGCCAGCAGTTACCAGGCGGGGGCTAGCACAGATACGCAGTATTTT.

The J gene is TRBJ1-1, the V gene TRBV6-1; 9 bases are shared with TRBD1. J lost 0 bases, V lost 0 bases, and 8 bases had no gene match. The CDR3 totals 18 residues. In germline, CDR1 is MNHNS, CDR2 SASEGT. CDR3: CASSEARGTGILNTEAFF. CDR3 coding DNA: TGTGCCAGCAGTGAAGCGCGGGGGACAGGGATTTTGAACACTGAAGCTTTCTTT.

This chain joins TRBV5-1 and TRBJ1-2, with D perhaps TRBD1 (5 bases). V shed 7 bases and J shed 3 bases, with 19 bases lying between them. CDR1 and CDR2 (germline): SGHRS, YFSETQ. CDR3 length equals 15 residues. CDR3 residues: CASSALGDRDYGYTF. In DNA, the CDR3 is TGCGCCAGCTCGGCCCTCGGCGACAGAGACTATGGCTACACCTTC.

The V gene is TRBV5-8, the J gene TRBJ2-7, with D perhaps matching TRBD1 (7 bases). The ends were cut back, 4 bases at V and 3 bases at J, with 14 bases in the middle. The CDR3 consists of 14 residues. Germline loops: CDR1 SGHTS, CDR2 YDEGEE. CDR3 sequence: CASSRRGVGYEQYF. The CDR3 nucleotides are TGTGCCAGCAGCCGCAGGGGGGTAGGCTACGAGCAGTACTTC.

This sequence joins TRBV29-1 and TRBJ1-2, with no clear D. Germline loops: CDR1 SQVTM, CDR2 ANQGSEA. There are 14 residues in the CDR3. Trimming cost V 1 base and J 9 bases, with 18 bases left between them. The CDR3 DNA reads as TGCAGCGTTGAAGGTGCCAGTAGTCCCGGGAGCTACACCTTC. This translates into CSVEGASSPGSYTF.

The gene calls are TRBV7-2 and TRBJ2-3, with 11 bases aligning to TRBD2. Germline CDR1 reads SGHTA; CDR2 reads FQGNSA. Losses at the gene ends were 2 bases for V and 3 bases for J; bases not matched to a gene: 7. The CDR3 runs to 17 residues. CDR3 amino acids: CASSLPTSGRRTDTQYF. The DNA for the CDR3 is TGTGCCAGCAGCTTACCAACTAGCGGGAGAAGGACAGATACGCAGTATTTT.

This chain links TRBV20-1 with TRBJ2-3; 10 bases map to TRBD2. Germline CDR1 is DFQATT and CDR2 is SNEGSKA (reference sequence). The CDR3 sequence is 15 residues long. V was clipped by 3 bases and J by 4 bases; unmatched bases: 7. CDR3: CSASFLAGVADTQYF. The CDR3, as DNA: TGCAGTGCTAGTTTCCTAGCGGGAGTGGCAGATACGCAGTATTTT.

The chain couples TRBV9 to TRBJ1-1, with 7 bases lining up with TRBD1. CDR3 length: 14 residues. V was pared by 6 bases and J by 1 base, with 6 bases of the junction left unmatched. CDR1 is SGDLS, CDR2 YYNGEE, per germline. CDR3: CASTREGANTEAFF. The DNA for the CDR3 is TGTGCCAGCACCCGCGAGGGGGCGAACACTGAAGCTTTCTTT.

The gene calls are TRBV4-1 and TRBJ2-1; 9 bases fit TRBD2. The V and J ends lost 1 base and 9 bases, in that order; junction bases with no gene match: 7. This CDR3 has 15 amino acids. From germline, CDR1 is MGHRA and CDR2 YSYEKL. Here the CDR3 reads CASSQGGRAVVEQFF. The CDR3 DNA reads TGCGCCAGCAGCCAAGGCGGGAGGGCCGTTGTTGAGCAGTTCTTC.

The chain employs TRBV5-6 and TRBJ1-6; TRBD1 aligns across 8 bases. With 3 bases clipped from V and 6 bases from J, the junction kept 8 bases outside the gene matches. The germline V gene encodes CDR1 SGHDT and CDR2 YYEEEE. The CDR3 is 16 residues long. CDR3 amino acids: CASSWAGTGANSPLHF. In DNA, the CDR3 is TGTGCCAGCAGCTGGGCCGGGACAGGAGCTAATTCACCCCTCCACTTT.

The V call is TRBV9, the J call TRBJ2-1, with 7 bases aligning to TRBD1. The CDR3 consists of 12 residues. V lost 5 bases, J lost 8 bases, and 4 bases stayed unmatched. The germline V gene encodes CDR1 SGDLS and CDR2 YYNGEE. CDR3 sequence (DNA): TGTGCCAGCAGTCGACAGGGCTATGAGCAGTTCTTC. Translating it yields CASSRQGYEQFF.

Only a few counts were recorded for this clone. The CDR3 bases are TGTGCCAGTAGTATGAGGCACCTAGCCAAAAACATTCAGTACTTC. The encoded protein is CASSMRHLAKNIQYF. The V gene is TRBV19, the J gene TRBJ2-4; D gene unclear. The CDR3 runs 15 residues. V was trimmed by 3 bases and J by 0 bases, leaving 9 bases between them. Germline assignment: CDR1 LNHDA and CDR2 SQIVND (reference sequence). The whole variable domain, remainder taken from reference TRBV19 and TRBJ2-4, is DGGITQSPKYLFRKEGQNVTLSCEQNLNHDAMYWYRQDPGQGLRLIYYSQIVNDFQKGDIAEGYSVSREKKESFPLTVTSAQKNPTAFYLCASSMRHLAKNIQYFGAGTRLSVL.

The gene calls are TRBV19 and TRBJ2-3; 7 bases agree with TRBD2. The V gene's germline CDR1 is LNHDA and CDR2 SQIVND (reference sequence). This CDR3 contains 15 residues. Trimming cost V 0 bases and J 0 bases; bases outside gene matches: 0. The CDR3 DNA reads as TGTGCCAGTAGTATAGATAGCGGGAGCACAGATACGCAGTATTTT. It specifies CASSIDSGSTDTQYF.

This rearrangement joins TRBV6-6 to TRBJ1-1; D remains ambiguous. Germline V gene lookup returns CDR1 MNHNY and CDR2 SVGAGI (reference sequence). V was cut by 6 bases and J by 5 bases, with 19 bases left in between. CDR3 size: 15 residues. CDR3 in DNA: TGTGCCAGCAGGATATATGACCGGGATGGTACTGAAGCTTTCTTT. Protein sequence: CASRIYDRDGTEAFF.